The text below deals with one TCR beta chain. This sample is part of a study of CXCR3-negative and CXCR3-positive naive CD8 T cells. The CDR3 totals 14 residues. CDR1 and CDR2 (germline): SGHTA, FQGTGA. Researchers prepared the TRB cDNA libraries using 5' RACE with UMI labels. TCRdb re-called the 5' RACE reads; every CDR3 protein appears as one record, without DNA. This sample's clone table lists 150,000 or so distinct CDR3 sequences. The gene calls are TRBV7-3 and TRBJ2-1. The sequenced sample was naive CXCR3- CD8+ T cells from blood. Sample subset: CD45RO-CCR7+CD27+CD95- naive CD8+ T cells lacking CXCR3 (TNR3-). This clonotype was sampled from a human donor in good health. Some clones in this sample may be carry-over from other donors' samples. CDR3 loop: CASSLMDGYNEQFF.